This TCR beta chain was sequenced for a study of cytomegalovirus exposure and HLA in healthy donors. Study in general: Roughly 85 million unique TCRs from HLA-typed donors made up an early data release.

The CDR3 totals 12 residues. Trimming stripped 6 bases from V and 9 bases from J, with 12 bases between. The germline V gene has CDR1 SEHNR and CDR2 FQNEAQ (reference sequence). Study-level results: In a later analysis, V- and J-gene trimming of beta chains associated with a DCLRE1C missense variant, replicated independently. Most of the TCR beta V segments (in an earlier analysis) were productive either about 87% or about 30% of the time. The listing of 150 to 200 TCR beta chains classed them as cytomegalovirus-associated.

The primer mix had 60 Vbeta and 13 Jbeta primers. Sequenced by immunoSEQ multiplex PCR; TCRdb stores in-frame clones only, minus some. The sample gives about 150,000 clones, roughly 70% of which show up once; roughly 7.3% is in the top ten. This clone was counted a few times. Its target is not known. Sample: PBMCs. The V call is TRBV7-9, the J call TRBJ1-3; D perhaps matches TRBD1 (6 bases). This sequence was found in a man in his thirties or forties in good health and CMV-seronegative. The CDR3: CASSRGDTTIYF. The CDR3 coding sequence is TGTGCCAGCAGTCGAGGGGACACCACCATATATTTT.